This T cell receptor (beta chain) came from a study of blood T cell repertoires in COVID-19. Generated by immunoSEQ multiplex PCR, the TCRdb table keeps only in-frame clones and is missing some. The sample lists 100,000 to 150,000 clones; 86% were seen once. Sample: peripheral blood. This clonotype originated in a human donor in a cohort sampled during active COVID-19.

For the CDR3, the DNA is TGTGCCAGCAGCTTGGGCGGGAGGATCGACGAGCAGTACTTC. Translated, it gives CASSLGGRIDEQYF. This chain links TRBV11-3 with TRBJ2-7; 8 positions agree with TRBD2. Germline trimming cut 3 bases from V and 5 bases from J; bases unmatched to any gene: 6. Germline lookup yields CDR1 SGHNT and CDR2 YENEEA. This CDR3 comprises 14 residues. The full variable domain, rest sourced from reference TRBV11-3 and TRBJ2-7, is EAGVVQSPRYKIIEKKQPVAFWCNPISGHNTLYWYLQNLGQGPELLIRYENEEAVDDSQLPKDRFSAERLKGVDSTLKIQPAELGDSAVYLCASSLGGRIDEQYFGPGTRLTVT.